This passage covers 27 T cell receptor beta chains from one sample sequenced in a study of shared T cell receptors in the human thymus (dated by TCRdb to the early 2020s). Preparation of the library involved the immunoSEQ multiplex PCR assay. TCRdb's version of the immuneACCESS table is confined to in-frame rearrangements and falls short of the full clone set. An unresolved V gene accounts for under half of the shortfall where checked; the remainder is of unknown origin. Recorded for this sample are 500,000 to 750,000 clones; approximately 88% of them occurred a single time. Jointly, the top ten make up over 0.008% of the sample. The same specimen was also included in a second study, on human thymus T cells.

Material: thymocytes. The receptors originated from a boy under three years old with a congenital heart defect. Donor details come from another sample of the same person, matched by shared clones.

As DNA, the CDR3 is TGTGCCAGCAGCCCATTCTACAGGTTATACAATGAGCAGTTCTTC. Amino acids: CASSPFYRLYNEQFF. The J gene is TRBJ2-1, the V gene TRBV7-2, with D possibly matching TRBD1 (5 bases). In germline, CDR1 is SGHTA, CDR2 FQGNSA. Trimming stripped 5 bases from V and 4 bases from J, with 15 bases between. This CDR3 has 15 residues.

The J gene is TRBJ2-7, the V gene TRBV19, with 10 bases lining up with TRBD1. V shed 5 bases and J 5 bases; nucleotides not matched to a gene: 12. CDR1 LNHDA and CDR2 SQIVND come from the germline V gene (reference sequence). The CDR3 is 16 residues long. CDR3 DNA sequence: TGTGCCAGTAGTGGGACCCGAGGACAGGGGGAACACGAGCAGTACTTC. It is translated as CASSGTRGQGEHEQYF.

The gene calls are TRBV6-5 and TRBJ2-2, with TRBD2 matching 10 bases. Germline V lookup: CDR1 MNHEY, CDR2 SVGAGI. This CDR3 region has 15 residues. Trimming at V came to 4 bases and at J to 5 bases, leaving 4 bases not matched to a gene. The CDR3 sequence is CASSFRTSGTGELFF. Here the CDR3 DNA reads TGTGCCAGCAGTTTCAGGACTAGCGGTACCGGGGAGCTGTTTTTT.

V gene TRBV5-1 combines with J gene TRBJ2-1; TRBD2 matches at 7 bases. The J segment lost 0 bases and the V segment lost 5 bases, leaving 8 bases of the junction unmatched. The CDR3 is 16 residues long. The germline V gene has CDR1 SGHRS and CDR2 YFSETQ. The CDR3 DNA reads as TGCGCCAGCAGACCGAGCGGGAACGGCTCCTACAATGAGCAGTTCTTC. This translates into CASRPSGNGSYNEQFF.

The chain recombines TRBV2 with TRBJ2-1, with TRBD1 matching over 7 bases. CDR1 and CDR2 from the germline V gene are SNHLY and FYNNEI. The V gene end was trimmed by 7 bases and the J gene end by 4 bases; junction bases not matched to a gene: 10. The CDR3 covers 15 residues. CDR3 sequence: CASTPGAGGYNEQFF. In DNA, the CDR3 is TGTGCCAGCACCCCTGGGGCAGGGGGTTACAATGAGCAGTTCTTC.

V and J are TRBV27 and TRBJ2-7; D might be TRBD1 (6 bases). This CDR3 has 14 residues. Germline-derived CDR1 and CDR2 are MNHEY and SMNVEV (reference sequence). Trimming stripped 6 bases from V and 4 bases from J, with 16 bases between. CDR3 bases: TGTGCCAGCAGCCTTTACAGGGCCCGATACGAGCAGTACTTC. This encodes CASSLYRARYEQYF.

The chain employs TRBV4-3 and TRBJ2-2; weak D call: TRBD2 (6 bases). V shed 1 base and J shed 0 bases, with 12 bases lying between them. The CDR3 has 17 amino acids. Per germline, CDR1 LGHNA and CDR2 YSLEER. The CDR3 is CASSQGGISANTGELFF. CDR3 sequence (DNA): TGCGCCAGCAGCCAAGGCGGGATTAGCGCGAACACCGGGGAGCTGTTTTTT.

The chain couples TRBV25-1 to TRBJ2-3; D remains unclear. The CDR3 has 16 amino acids. V was pared by 2 bases and J by 0 bases, with 12 bases between. The germline gives CDR1 MGHDK, CDR2 SYGVNS. For the CDR3, the DNA is TGTGCCAGCAGTGAAGTGGAGAAATCTAGCACAGATACGCAGTATTTT. This gives the protein CASSEVEKSSTDTQYF.

The chain joins TRBV10-3 to TRBJ2-2, with 9 bases identical to TRBD2. The germline gives CDR1 ENHRY, CDR2 SYGVKD. V was pared by 5 bases and J by 6 bases, with 16 bases of the junction left unmatched. This CDR3 has 18 amino acids. The CDR3 DNA reads as TGTGCCATCAGTCGAAGCCTTAAACCGGGACTAGCAGCCGGGGAGCTGTTTTTT. This codes for CAISRSLKPGLAAGELFF.

This rearrangement joins TRBV15 to TRBJ2-3, with TRBD1 matching 7 bases. Germline CDR1 reads LNHNV; CDR2 reads YYDKDF (reference sequence). The CDR3 runs 16 residues. With 3 bases clipped from V and 3 bases from J, the junction kept 9 bases outside the gene matches. The CDR3 sequence is CATSSPDRAGTDTQYF. CDR3 DNA: TGTGCCACCAGCAGCCCAGACAGGGCGGGTACAGATACGCAGTATTTT.

The chain joins TRBV6-1 to TRBJ2-5; 9 positions match TRBD1. This CDR3 comprises 14 residues. The J segment lost 1 base and the V segment lost 8 bases, leaving 5 bases of the junction unmatched. Germline V gene lookup returns CDR1 MNHNS and CDR2 SASEGT. Here the CDR3 DNA reads TGTGCCAGCTGCCGGGACAGGGTCCAAGAGACCCAGTACTTC. Amino acid sequence: CASCRDRVQETQYF.

Only one count was recorded for this clone. The J gene is TRBJ2-7, the V gene TRBV30; a weak D match, TRBD1 (5 bases). CDR3 size: 12 residues. In germline, CDR1 is GTSNPN, CDR2 SVGIG (reference sequence). V was shortened by 4 bases and J by 3 bases, with 10 bases between the two germline ends. The DNA of the CDR3 is TGTGCCTGGAAACAGGAAAACTACGAGCAGTACTTC. Its protein is CAWKQENYEQYF.

V gene TRBV29-1 combines with J gene TRBJ2-7; 7 nucleotides align to TRBD2. Losses at the gene ends were 6 bases for V and 1 base for J; bases not matched to a gene: 9. This CDR3 contains 14 residues. From germline, CDR1 is SQVTM and CDR2 ANQGSEA. CDR3 sequence (DNA): TGCAGCGTCCGCGGACTAGTAGGTTCCTACGAGCAGTACTTC. This gives the protein CSVRGLVGSYEQYF.

The chain couples TRBV7-3 to TRBJ2-2; a possible D gene is TRBD1 (5 bases). Trimming shortened V by 2 bases and J by 9 bases, and 10 bases separated the two germline ends. CDR1 is SGHTA and CDR2 is FQGTGA in the germline V gene. The CDR3 has 13 amino acids. The CDR3: CASSLHWGRELFF. The CDR3 region has the DNA TGTGCCAGCAGCTTACATTGGGGCAGGGAGCTGTTTTTT.

The genes are TRBV5-8 and TRBJ1-2; 9 nucleotides match TRBD1. The CDR3 has 16 amino acids. Germline V gene data show CDR1 as SGHTS and CDR2 as YDEGEE. V was clipped by 4 bases and J by 0 bases; unmatched bases: 7. CDR3: CASSAGQGLANYGYTF. CDR3 sequence (DNA): TGTGCCAGCAGCGCCGGACAGGGGTTAGCTAACTATGGCTACACCTTC.

The chain links TRBV2 to TRBJ2-1; D might be TRBD1 (8 bases). The CDR3 extends over 13 amino acids. The V and J ends lost 6 bases and 6 bases respectively, with 12 bases between them. CDR1 and CDR2 (germline): SNHLY, FYNNEI. The CDR3 bases are TGTGCCAGCAGGACAGGGGAGGGCAATGAGCAGTTCTTC. This encodes CASRTGEGNEQFF.

This sequence joins TRBV4-3 and TRBJ2-7; TRBD1 matches at 9 bases. The CDR3 spans 17 residues. V lost 2 bases to trimming and J lost 3 bases; unmatched junction nucleotides: 11. Germline V gene sequence: CDR1 LGHNA, CDR2 YSLEER. CDR3 DNA: TGCGCCAGCAGCCAACTGACCGGGACAGGGCTTTACTACGAGCAGTACTTC. Its protein product is CASSQLTGTGLYYEQYF.

CDR3 sequence: CAWSVRRGVYNEQFF. The CDR3 DNA follows: TGTGCCTGGAGTGTACGCAGGGGGGTTTACAATGAGCAGTTCTTC. This chain joins TRBV30 and TRBJ2-1; D might be TRBD1 (7 bases). This CDR3 comprises 15 residues. V shed 0 bases and J shed 4 bases, with 13 bases lying between them. Germline CDR1 and CDR2: GTSNPN and SVGIG (reference sequence). Together with reference TRBV30 and TRBJ2-1, the CDR3 gives the full variable domain: SQTIHQWPATLVQPVGSPLSLECTVEGTSNPNLYWYRQAAGRGLQLLFYSVGIGQISSEVPQNLSASRPQDRQFILSSKKLLLSDSGFYLCAWSVRRGVYNEQFFGPGTRLTVL.

CDR3 amino acids: CASSLDNLSGNTIYF. The CDR3 nucleotides are TGTGCCAGCAGCTTAGACAACCTCTCTGGAAACACCATATATTTT. The chain is built from TRBV13 and TRBJ1-3; D ambiguous. Trimming cost V 1 base and J 0 bases, with 7 bases left between them. Per germline, CDR1 PRHDT and CDR2 FYEKMQ (reference sequence). This CDR3 is 15 amino acids long. Drawing the rest from reference TRBV13 and TRBJ1-3, the complete variable domain is AAGVIQSPRHLIKEKRETATLKCYPIPRHDTVYWYQQGPGQDPQFLISFYEKMQSDKGSIPDRFSAQQFSDYHSELNMSSLELGDSALYFCASSLDNLSGNTIYFGEGSWLTVV.

V is TRBV6-6 and J is TRBJ2-1, with TRBD1 matching 8 bases. The ends lost 8 bases at V and 3 bases at J; junction bases unmatched: 3. The V gene's germline CDR1 is MNHNY and CDR2 SVGAGI (reference sequence). The CDR3 sequence is 13 residues long. The DNA of the CDR3 is TGTGCCAGCGGGACAGGATTCTACAATGAGCAGTTCTTC. Its protein is CASGTGFYNEQFF.

The CDR3 sequence: CASSQGTGGLAGGPGEQYF. The CDR3, as DNA: TGCGCCAGCAGCCAAGGAACGGGCGGACTAGCGGGAGGGCCGGGGGAGCAGTACTTC. The chain combines TRBV4-3 with TRBJ2-7, with 15 bases that match TRBD2. V shed 1 base, J shed 7 bases, and the junction held 14 bases outside the gene matches. The CDR3 runs to 19 residues. Germline V gene data show CDR1 as LGHNA and CDR2 as YSLEER.

The chain has TRBV19 and TRBJ1-1; D might be TRBD1 (6 bases). Germline V gives CDR1 LNHDA, CDR2 SQIVND (reference sequence). This CDR3 comprises 13 residues. V was cut by 3 bases and J by 4 bases, with 9 bases left in between. The CDR3 spells CASSIGQTTEAFF. DNA for the CDR3: TGTGCCAGTAGTATCGGACAGACCACTGAAGCTTTCTTT.

V usage is TRBV27 and J usage is TRBJ2-1; 12 nucleotides align to TRBD2. Germline CDR1 MNHEY, CDR2 SMNVEV (reference sequence). Trimming at V came to 6 bases and at J to 5 bases, leaving 5 bases not matched to a gene. The length of the CDR3 is 15 residues. CDR3 loop: CASSLAGGPHNEQFF. The CDR3 DNA reads TGTGCCAGCAGCCTAGCGGGAGGGCCCCACAATGAGCAGTTCTTC.

This clone turned up a few times. The CDR3 here is CASTRPGQREKGGELFF. DNA for the CDR3: TGTGCCAGCACCCGCCCGGGGCAGCGGGAGAAGGGCGGGGAGCTGTTTTTT. The chain combines TRBV2 with TRBJ2-2; TRBD2 matches at 8 bases. The trim removed 7 bases at V and 7 bases at J, leaving 17 bases unmatched. The CDR3 contains 17 residues. Germline V gene sequence: CDR1 SNHLY, CDR2 FYNNEI.

The V gene is TRBV6-5, the J gene TRBJ1-1; 7 bases align to TRBD1. J gave up 5 bases and V 0 bases, and 9 bases lay outside the gene matches. This CDR3 contains 16 residues. The germline V gene encodes CDR1 MNHEY and CDR2 SVGAGI. The CDR3 DNA reads as TGTGCCAGCAGTTACTCCCCGCCGACAGGGCGGACTGAAGCTTTCTTT. It is translated as CASSYSPPTGRTEAFF.

The V and J genes are TRBV5-6 and TRBJ2-7; tentatively, D is TRBD2 (6 bases). V lost 2 bases and J 4 bases, leaving 22 bases between the germline ends. The CDR3 runs 17 residues. In germline, CDR1 is SGHDT, CDR2 YYEEEE. CDR3 DNA: TGTGCCAGCAGCTTAAGCCTAGGCCGGGACTTTTCGTACGAGCAGTACTTC. It translates to CASSLSLGRDFSYEQYF.

The rearrangement uses TRBV7-2 and TRBJ2-3; 9 nucleotides line up with TRBD2. Germline V CDR1 and CDR2: SGHTA, FQGNSA. Trimming at V came to 5 bases and at J to 2 bases, leaving 14 bases not matched to a gene. There are 18 residues in the CDR3. The CDR3 region has the DNA TGTGCCAGCAGCCTATATAGCGGGAGAACCGAGGTCACAGATACGCAGTATTTT. As protein: CASSLYSGRTEVTDTQYF.